A single sample gave rise to the 17 T cell receptor beta chains below, sequenced in a study of PD-L1 blockade in urothelial cancer. TCRdb keeps only in-frame clones here, not all; method: immunoSEQ multiplex PCR. The sample has some 46,000 clones, 75% to 85% seen once; the top ten hold roughly 15%. The time point is: pretreatment peripheral blood. Sequencing used PBMCs, obtained around atezolizumab (anti-PD-L1) treatment. The source is a man aged 55-75 years with urothelial cancer.

The chain employs TRBV5-1 and TRBJ2-3; possibly TRBD1 for D (6 bases). The CDR3 runs 15 residues. V was clipped by 4 bases and J by 1 base, with 13 bases between them. The germline V gene encodes CDR1 SGHRS and CDR2 YFSETQ. The CDR3 DNA reads TGCGCCAGCAGCCTACAGGGTTACGGCACAGATACGCAGTATTTT. Translating it yields CASSLQGYGTDTQYF. Full variable domain (outside the CDR3, taken from reference TRBV5-1 and TRBJ2-3): KAGVTQTPRYLIKTRGQQVTLSCSPISGHRSVSWYQQTPGQGLQFLFEYFSETQRNKGNFPGRFSGRQFSNSRSEMNVSTLELGDSALYLCASSLQGYGTDTQYFGPGTRLTVL.

The chain links TRBV19 to TRBJ2-3; the match to TRBD2 covers 9 bases. Germline values: CDR1 LNHDA, CDR2 SQIVND (reference sequence). This CDR3 contains 16 residues. J was trimmed by 2 bases and V by 6 bases; bases with no gene match: 9. This CDR3 reads CASRTTGTSLTDTQYF. The CDR3 region has the DNA TGTGCCAGTAGGACGACCGGGACTAGCCTCACAGATACGCAGTATTTT.

V and J are TRBV7-2 and TRBJ1-1; a possible D gene is TRBD1 (5 bases). Germline-derived CDR1 and CDR2 are SGHTA and FQGNSA. CDR3 size: 17 residues. The V end was cut by 4 bases, the J end by 1 base, with 19 bases between. The CDR3, as DNA: TGTGCCAGCAGCTCCCCAAGCAAACGACAGTCGAACACTGAAGCTTTCTTT. This translates into CASSSPSKRQSNTEAFF.

CDR3: CASSLGDSGSSYEQYF. Written as DNA, the CDR3 is TGTGCCAGCAGCTTAGGGGATAGCGGGAGCTCCTACGAGCAGTACTTC. This chain joins TRBV11-2 and TRBJ2-7, with TRBD2 matching over 9 bases. This CDR3 is 16 amino acids long. The V gene's germline CDR1 is SGHAT and CDR2 FQNNGV. V shed 1 base and J 0 bases; nucleotides not matched to a gene: 4.

The V and J genes are TRBV7-6 and TRBJ2-1, with 11 bases identical to TRBD2. Germline trimming cut 5 bases from V and 7 bases from J; bases unmatched to any gene: 10. The CDR3 covers 16 residues. Germline V gene sequence: CDR1 SGHVS, CDR2 FNYEAQ. CDR3 region: CASSPGTSGDLNEQFF. DNA for the CDR3: TGTGCCAGCAGCCCAGGGACTAGCGGCGATTTGAATGAGCAGTTCTTC.

The chain uses TRBV7-2 and TRBJ2-5; 7 bases are a match to TRBD2. This CDR3 has 16 residues. CDR1 and CDR2 (germline): SGHTA, FQGNSA. V lost 4 bases and J lost 1; bases outside the gene matches: 9. Here the CDR3 reads CASSSFGGGVQETQYF. CDR3 in DNA: TGTGCCAGCAGCTCATTCGGCGGGGGTGTCCAAGAGACCCAGTACTTC.

This chain connects TRBV7-9 to TRBJ1-4; D is undetermined. CDR3 size: 15 residues. Germline values: CDR1 SEHNR, CDR2 FQNEAQ (reference sequence). Between the trimmed V and J ends, which lost 1 base and 5 bases, there was a span of 11 bases. Here the CDR3 DNA reads TGTGCCAGCAGCTTAGGTCGGGTTAGGAATGAAAAACTGTTTTTT. Its translation is CASSLGRVRNEKLFF.

V usage is TRBV28 and J usage is TRBJ2-7; the D gene is possibly TRBD2 (6 bases). The CDR3 is 13 amino acids. The V and J ends lost 6 bases and 3 bases respectively, with 12 bases between them. Germline V lookup: CDR1 MDHEN, CDR2 SYDVKM. The CDR3 nucleotides are TGTGCCAGCAGCATCCCGGGGGACTACGAGCAGTACTTC. Amino acid sequence: CASSIPGDYEQYF.

This rearrangement joins TRBV9 to TRBJ2-2; 7 bases align to TRBD2. The CDR3 sequence is 18 residues long. Germline loops: CDR1 SGDLS, CDR2 YYNGEE. V was clipped by 5 bases and J by 0 bases; unmatched bases: 13. The CDR3 spells CASSYLPPSGANTGELFF. CDR3 sequence (DNA): TGTGCCAGCAGTTACCTCCCCCCTAGCGGCGCGAACACCGGGGAGCTGTTTTTT. Drawing the rest from reference TRBV9 and TRBJ2-2, the complete variable domain is DSGVTQTPKHLITATGQRVTLRCSPRSGDLSVYWYQQSLDQGLQFLIQYYNGEERAKGNILERFSAQQFPDLHSELNLSSLELGDSALYFCASSYLPPSGANTGELFFGEGSRLTVL.

The J gene is TRBJ2-1, the V gene TRBV18; D is unresolved. The CDR3 has 17 residues. Trimming took 2 bases from V and 0 from J, leaving 14 bases between them. Per the germline V gene, CDR1 is KGHSH and CDR2 is LQKENI. The CDR3 nucleotides read TGTGCCAGCTCACCAGCGGAAGGTGGAAACTCCTACAATGAGCAGTTCTTC. Residues: CASSPAEGGNSYNEQFF.

This clone was counted a few times. This rearrangement joins TRBV11-2 to TRBJ2-3; TRBD2 might be the D (6 bases). The ends were cut back, 5 bases at V and 3 bases at J, with 9 bases in the middle. CDR3 length equals 13 residues. Germline CDR1 is SGHAT and CDR2 is FQNNGV. The CDR3 here is CASSDSGTDTQYF. CDR3 DNA sequence: TGTGCCAGCAGCGATAGCGGAACAGATACGCAGTATTTT.

The chain joins TRBV30 to TRBJ2-5, with 12 bases fitting TRBD2. The V and J ends lost 1 base and 6 bases, in that order; junction bases with no gene match: 6. Germline-derived CDR1 and CDR2 are GTSNPN and SVGIG (reference sequence). The CDR3 loop spans 15 amino acids. The CDR3 nucleotides are TGTGCCTGGAGTGGGACTAGCGGGATTCAGAAGACCCAGTACTTC. It translates to CAWSGTSGIQKTQYF.

The chain is built from TRBV7-2 and TRBJ2-7; no reliable D call. The CDR3 spans 12 residues. Germline V gives CDR1 SGHTA, CDR2 FQGNSA. Trimming removed 4 bases at V and 0 bases at J, with 4 bases between. The DNA of the CDR3 is TGTGCCAGCAGCTCGGTCTCCTACGAGCAGTACTTC. It is translated as CASSSVSYEQYF.

Concerning this clone itself: The junction departs from the called germline gene at one end, perhaps through a read error. The chain has TRBV7-7 and TRBJ2-7; D gene uncertain. In germline, CDR1 is SSHAT, CDR2 FNYEAQ (reference sequence). The CDR3 sequence is 18 residues long. The CDR3 loop is CASSFFILGYSDSYEQYF. The CDR3 coding sequence is TGTGCTAGCAGCTTTTTTATCCTTGGTTACAGTGACTCCTACGAGCAGTACTTC. Full variable domain (missing parts from reference TRBV7-7 and TRBJ2-7): GAGVSQSPRYKVTKRGQDVTLRCDPISSHATLYWYQQALGQGPEFLTYFNYEAQPDKSGLPSDRFSAERPEGSISTLTIQRTEQRDSAMYRCASSFFILGYSDSYEQYFGPGTRLTVT.

This chain connects TRBV11-2 to TRBJ1-5; 11 bases map to TRBD1. The germline gives CDR1 SGHAT, CDR2 FQNNGV. CDR3 length: 17 amino acids. V shed 4 bases, J shed 2 bases, and the junction held 7 bases outside the gene matches. CDR3 coding DNA: TGTGCCAGCAGCTGGGGGACAGGGGGTTGGGGCAATCAGCCCCAGCATTTT. Translating gives CASSWGTGGWGNQPQHF.

This clone was seen once. This CDR3 reads CASSAPGGALGNEQYF. The CDR3 nucleotides read TGTGCCAGCAGCGCTCCAGGCGGGGCTCTCGGGAACGAGCAGTACTTC. The chain employs TRBV9 and TRBJ2-7; possibly TRBD2 for D (6 bases). The CDR3 contains 16 residues. Trimming removed 3 bases at V and 5 bases at J, with 21 bases between. Germline CDR1 SGDLS, CDR2 YYNGEE.

The chain combines TRBV13 with TRBJ1-2, with 7 bases lining up with TRBD1. The CDR3 length is 13 residues. Germline CDR1 and CDR2: PRHDT and FYEKMQ (reference sequence). V was pared by 0 bases and J by 7 bases, with 2 bases of the junction left unmatched. This chain's CDR3 is CASSLGAGGGYTF. The CDR3 bases are TGTGCCAGCAGCTTAGGGGCAGGGGGTGGCTACACCTTC.